The 22 T cell receptor beta chains listed next were all sequenced from one sample in a study of blood T cell repertoires in COVID-19 (dated by TCRdb to the early 2020s). The library was generated by the immunoSEQ multiplex PCR assay. TCRdb's version of the immuneACCESS table is confined to in-frame rearrangements and falls short of the full clone set. An unresolved V gene accounts for under half of the shortfall where checked; the remainder is of unknown origin. Present in this sample are about 430,000 clones, approximately 87% of which were seen just once. Of the sample, about 0.89% falls within the top ten clones. Sequencing used PBMCs or T cells enriched from blood (not recorded which). The source of these receptors is a woman aged 25 to 45 with acute COVID-19.

This chain uses TRBV2 with TRBJ1-3; no clear D gene. Between the trimmed V and J ends, which lost 4 bases and 0 bases, there was a span of 10 bases. CDR1 and CDR2 (germline): SNHLY, FYNNEI. CDR3 size: 15 residues. This chain's CDR3 is CASSAQDYSGNTIYF. In DNA, the CDR3 is TGTGCCAGCAGTGCCCAGGACTACTCTGGAAACACCATATATTTT.

The chain recombines TRBV15 with TRBJ2-2; tentative D call: TRBD2 (6 bases). The germline V and J ends were trimmed by 9 bases and 2 bases, with 13 bases remaining between them. CDR1 is LNHNV and CDR2 is YYDKDF in the germline V gene (reference sequence). This CDR3 is built from 14 residues. The DNA of the CDR3 is TGTGCCACACGCCGGGACTTAAACACCGGGGAGCTGTTTTTT. It yields the protein CATRRDLNTGELFF.

The J gene is TRBJ1-5, the V gene TRBV7-2; D gene ambiguous. The V end was cut by 4 bases, the J end by 6 bases, with 10 bases between. Germline V gene sequence: CDR1 SGHTA, CDR2 FQGNSA. The CDR3 runs to 13 residues. The CDR3 protein is CASSSIHSQPQHF. Here the CDR3 DNA reads TGTGCCAGCAGCTCAATTCACAGTCAGCCCCAGCATTTT.

The chain carries TRBV5-1 and TRBJ1-1; possibly TRBD1 for D (5 bases). This CDR3 has 13 amino acids. In germline, CDR1 is SGHRS, CDR2 YFSETQ. V was trimmed by 1 base and J by 3 bases, leaving 7 bases between them. The DNA of the CDR3 is TGCGCCAGCAGCTTGAAAGGGGACACTGAAGCTTTCTTT. Encoded protein: CASSLKGDTEAFF.

This chain links TRBV29-1 with TRBJ2-3; a possible D gene is TRBD1 (6 bases). CDR1 is SQVTM and CDR2 is ANQGSEA in the germline V gene. CDR3 size: 12 residues. V lost 8 bases and J 4 bases, leaving 13 bases between the germline ends. The CDR3 DNA follows: TGCAGCTATAAAGGGGGTGCAGATACGCAGTATTTT. Encoded protein: CSYKGGADTQYF.

The rearrangement uses TRBV4-1 and TRBJ2-3; D is possibly TRBD2 (5 bases). This CDR3 contains 16 residues. Germline V gives CDR1 MGHRA, CDR2 YSYEKL. V lost 0 bases and J lost 5, with 15 bases in between. In DNA form, the CDR3 reads TGCGCCAGCAGCCAAGAGGAGGCTACCTGGGGAGATACGCAGTATTTT. Translation: CASSQEEATWGDTQYF.

This clone is a singleton in its sample. V and J are TRBV14 and TRBJ1-2, with TRBD1 identical over 8 bases. Germline V gene data show CDR1 as SGHDN and CDR2 as FVKESK. The CDR3 runs to 16 residues. V dropped 1 base and J dropped 0; count of bases not matched to a gene: 4. The CDR3 is CASSQARTGTNYGYTF. CDR3 nucleotide sequence: TGTGCCAGCAGCCAAGCCCGGACAGGGACTAACTATGGCTACACCTTC.

The chain joins TRBV7-2 to TRBJ2-1; tentative D call: TRBD1 (5 bases). CDR3 length: 13 residues. The germline CDR1 and CDR2 sequences are SGHTA and FQGNSA. The V end lost 2 bases, the J end lost 5 bases, and 7 bases lay between the germline ends. CDR3 sequence: CASSLIRDNEQFF. The CDR3 region has the DNA TGTGCCAGCAGCTTAATCAGGGACAATGAGCAGTTCTTC.

The J gene is TRBJ1-2, the V gene TRBV5-1; D is undetermined. CDR1 SGHRS and CDR2 YFSETQ come from the germline V gene. Trimming removed 1 base from V and 8 bases from J, with 12 bases in between. This CDR3 spans 13 amino acids. The CDR3, as DNA: TGCGCCAGCAGCTTGTTGGGCAACTGGGGCTACACCTTC. Translated, it gives CASSLLGNWGYTF.

Only a few counts were recorded for this clone. The chain joins TRBV7-2 to TRBJ2-1; 7 positions match TRBD2. Germline V gene sequence: CDR1 SGHTA, CDR2 FQGNSA. The V and J ends lost 0 bases and 1 base, in that order; junction bases with no gene match: 3. This CDR3 has 16 amino acids. Written as DNA, the CDR3 is TGTGCCAGCAGCTTAGCGTGGGGGGGTTCCTACAATGAGCAGTTCTTC. Translated: CASSLAWGGSYNEQFF.

CDR3 sequence reads: CASSPPVGRGRGMNTEAFF. The CDR3, as DNA: TGTGCCAGCAGCCCCCCAGTGGGCAGGGGAAGGGGCATGAACACTGAAGCTTTCTTT. V usage is TRBV11-2 and J usage is TRBJ1-1; D is possibly TRBD1 (6 bases). The CDR3 is 19 residues long. Germline CDR1 is SGHAT and CDR2 is FQNNGV. The V end was cut by 5 bases, the J end by 0 bases, with 25 bases between.

This clone was counted between two and nine times. The CDR3 loop reads CASSLYFSGAGELFF. In nucleotides, the CDR3 is TGTGCCAGCAGCTTATATTTTTCCGGGGCCGGGGAGCTGTTTTTT. The chain joins TRBV7-2 to TRBJ2-2; maybe TRBD2 (5 bases). The V and J ends lost 2 bases and 6 bases respectively, with 13 bases between them. Germline lookup yields CDR1 SGHTA and CDR2 FQGNSA. This CDR3 contains 15 residues.

This clone appeared a single time. The chain joins TRBV7-4 to TRBJ1-4, with 9 bases aligning to TRBD1. The J segment lost 6 bases and the V segment lost 4 bases, leaving 6 bases of the junction unmatched. CDR1 SGHVT and CDR2 SQSDAQ come from the germline V gene. This CDR3 comprises 15 residues. CDR3 sequence reads: CASSSPGQGHEKLFF. CDR3 sequence (DNA): TGTGCCAGCAGCTCGCCGGGACAGGGTCATGAAAAACTGTTTTTT. Complete variable domain (other parts from reference TRBV7-4 and TRBJ1-4): GAGVSQSPRYKVAKRGRDVALRCDSISGHVTLYWYRQTLGQGSEVLTYSQSDAQRDKSGRPSGRFSAERPERSVSTLKIQRTEQGDSAVYLCASSSPGQGHEKLFFGSGTQLSVL.

This rearrangement joins TRBV6-2 or TRBV6-3 to TRBJ1-3, with 9 bases lining up with TRBD1. Trimming removed 5 bases from V and 1 base from J; junction bases left unmatched: 6. From germline, CDR1 is MNHEY and CDR2 SVGEGT. The CDR3 totals 16 residues. The CDR3 is CASSQQGAYSGNTIYF. CDR3 sequence (DNA): TGTGCCAGCAGTCAACAGGGGGCATATTCTGGAAACACCATATATTTT.

A single count supports this clone. This sequence joins TRBV4-3 and TRBJ1-2; a possible D gene is TRBD1 (6 bases). V lost 0 bases and J lost 5, with 16 bases in between. Germline values: CDR1 LGHNA, CDR2 YSLEER. There are 16 residues in the CDR3. DNA of the CDR3: TGCGCCAGCAGCCAAGATTTGTCCAGGGGCAGGTATGGCTACACCTTC. It translates to CASSQDLSRGRYGYTF.

This clone was seen a few times. The chain uses TRBV7-2 and TRBJ2-7; a weak D match, TRBD2 (7 bases). Germline V gives CDR1 SGHTA, CDR2 FQGNSA. V lost 8 bases and J 4 bases, leaving 18 bases between the germline ends. This CDR3 has 14 residues. CDR3 nucleotides: TGTGCCAGCGGCGTCGCGGGGGCTAATTACGAGCAGTACTTC. Translation: CASGVAGANYEQYF.

This chain connects TRBV18 to TRBJ1-5; 7 positions match TRBD1. The CDR3 runs 15 residues. Per the germline V gene, CDR1 is KGHSH and CDR2 is LQKENI. V shed 2 bases, J shed 6 bases, and the junction held 7 bases outside the gene matches. The CDR3 region is CASSPSEGAAQPQHF. The CDR3 DNA reads TGTGCCAGCTCACCAAGCGAGGGGGCGGCTCAGCCCCAGCATTTT.

This sequence joins TRBV10-2 and TRBJ1-4; the D is unclear. V was shortened by 8 bases and J by 11 bases, with 21 bases between the two germline ends. Germline CDR1 reads WSHSY; CDR2 reads SAAADI. There are 14 residues in the CDR3. The CDR3 spells CASQPNAASAKLFF. CDR3 DNA sequence: TGCGCCAGCCAACCGAATGCGGCCAGTGCGAAACTGTTTTTT.

The V gene is TRBV7-9, the J gene TRBJ1-5; TRBD1 aligns across 9 bases. CDR3 length equals 15 residues. CDR1 is SEHNR, CDR2 FQNEAQ, per germline (reference sequence). J was trimmed by 1 base and V by 6 bases; bases with no gene match: 4. CDR3 DNA: TGTGCCAGCAGTCCCGGGACAGGGAGCAATCAGCCCCAGCATTTT. Its protein product is CASSPGTGSNQPQHF.

J is TRBJ1-2 and V is TRBV23-1; tentatively, D is TRBD1 (6 bases). TRBV23-1 qualifies as an ORF whose function is uncertain. This CDR3 spans 16 amino acids. V gave up 2 bases and J gave up 2 bases, with 15 bases separating them. The DNA of the CDR3 is TGCGCCAGCAGTCAAGAGGTTGCAGGGGCGAACTATGGCTACACCTTC. As protein: CASSQEVAGANYGYTF.

The chain employs TRBV5-6 and TRBJ2-4; possibly TRBD2 for D (5 bases). The V end was cut by 2 bases, the J end by 0 bases, with 12 bases between. The germline CDR1 and CDR2 sequences are SGHDT and YYEEEE. CDR3 size: 16 residues. The CDR3 DNA follows: TGTGCCAGCAGCTTAGGGAGCACACTAGCCAAAAACATTCAGTACTTC. It specifies CASSLGSTLAKNIQYF.

V usage is TRBV6-5 and J usage is TRBJ2-5; D unresolved. Trimming took off 8 bases at V and 2 bases at J, with 6 bases between the two ends. The CDR3 length is 11 residues. Per germline, CDR1 MNHEY and CDR2 SVGAGI. CDR3 sequence: CASLEQETQYF. Written as DNA, the CDR3 is TGTGCCAGCCTTGAGCAAGAGACCCAGTACTTC.